This TCR beta chain was observed in a study of OX40 agonist ivuxolimab in advanced cancers. Study summary: At doses from 0.01 to 10 mg/kg, patients were given intravenous ivuxolimab every 2 weeks.

The germline V gene encodes CDR1 SGHTA and CDR2 FQGNSA. This CDR3 contains 14 residues. V was shortened by 5 bases and J by 6 bases, with 17 bases between the two germline ends. Profiling relied on immunoSEQ multiplex PCR, and the TCRdb table lists in-frame clones only, not all of them. In the table there are some 73,000 clones, about 88% of which are singletons. Findings and caveats of the study: More expanded clones were seen, on average, in CD8+ T cells than in CD4+.

Of note for this clone: Its target is unknown.

This sample comprised CD4+ or CD8+ T cells sorted from blood, obtained in a trial of the OX40 agonist ivuxolimab. The chain employs TRBV7-2 and TRBJ2-7; D may be TRBD1 (6 bases). This sequence originates from an adult with an advanced solid tumor such as melanoma, head and neck, liver or kidney cancer. The CDR3 region is CASSLRVGASEQYF. The CDR3 DNA is TGTGCCAGCAGCCTCAGAGTGGGGGCGAGCGAGCAGTACTTC.